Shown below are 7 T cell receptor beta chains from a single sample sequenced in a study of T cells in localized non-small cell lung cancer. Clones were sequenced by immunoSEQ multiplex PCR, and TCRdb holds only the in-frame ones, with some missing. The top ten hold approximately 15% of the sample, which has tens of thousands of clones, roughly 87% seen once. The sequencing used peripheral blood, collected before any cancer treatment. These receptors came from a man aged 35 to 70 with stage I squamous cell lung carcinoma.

The CDR3 sequence: CASTRRGGREKLFF. In DNA, the CDR3 is TGTGCCAGCACCCGCCGGGGGGGTCGGGAAAAACTGTTTTTT. This chain connects TRBV7-9 to TRBJ1-4; tentative D call: TRBD1 (5 bases). Germline V CDR1 and CDR2: SEHNR, FQNEAQ (reference sequence). The CDR3 extends over 14 amino acids. Trimming cost V 7 bases and J 8 bases, with 17 bases left between them.

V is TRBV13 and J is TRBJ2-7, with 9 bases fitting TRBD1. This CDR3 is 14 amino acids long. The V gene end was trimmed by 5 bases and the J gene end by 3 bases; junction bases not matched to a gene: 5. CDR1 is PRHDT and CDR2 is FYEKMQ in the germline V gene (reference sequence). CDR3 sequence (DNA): TGTGCCAGCAGCCTTGGGACAGGGAACTACGAGCAGTACTTC. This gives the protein CASSLGTGNYEQYF.

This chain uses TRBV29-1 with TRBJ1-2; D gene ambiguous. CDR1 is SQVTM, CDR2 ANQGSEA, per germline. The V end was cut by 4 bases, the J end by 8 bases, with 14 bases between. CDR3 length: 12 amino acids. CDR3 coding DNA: TGCAGCGTTGCCTTGCATCTTTCGGGCTACACCTTC. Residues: CSVALHLSGYTF. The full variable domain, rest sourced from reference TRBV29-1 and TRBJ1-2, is SAVISQKPSRDICQRGTSLTIQCQVDSQVTMMFWYRQQPGQSLTLIATANQGSEATYESGFVIDKFPISRPNLTFSTLTVSNMSPEDSSIYLCSVALHLSGYTFGSGTRLTVV.

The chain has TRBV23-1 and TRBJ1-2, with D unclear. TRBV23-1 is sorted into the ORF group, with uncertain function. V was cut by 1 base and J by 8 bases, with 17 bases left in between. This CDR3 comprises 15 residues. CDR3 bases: TGCGCCAGCAGTCAATGGTCAGCTCTCGAGCGCGGCTACACCTTC. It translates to CASSQWSALERGYTF.

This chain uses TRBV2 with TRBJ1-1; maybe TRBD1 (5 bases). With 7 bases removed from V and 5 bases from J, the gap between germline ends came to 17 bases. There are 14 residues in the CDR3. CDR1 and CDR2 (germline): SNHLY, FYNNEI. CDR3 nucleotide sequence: TGTGCCAGCACCGGGGGTGGGCGGAGGACTGAAGCTTTCTTT. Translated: CASTGGGRRTEAFF.

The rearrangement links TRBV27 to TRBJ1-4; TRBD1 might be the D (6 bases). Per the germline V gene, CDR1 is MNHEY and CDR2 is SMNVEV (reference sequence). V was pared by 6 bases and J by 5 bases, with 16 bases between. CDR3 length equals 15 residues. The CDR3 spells CASSSLLQGNEKLFF. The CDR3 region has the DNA TGTGCCAGCAGCTCGCTTCTGCAGGGGAATGAAAAACTGTTTTTT.

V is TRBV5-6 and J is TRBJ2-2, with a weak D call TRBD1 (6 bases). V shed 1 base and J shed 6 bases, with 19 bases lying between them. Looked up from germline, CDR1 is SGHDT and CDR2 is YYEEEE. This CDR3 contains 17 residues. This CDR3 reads CASSLRRTGLRPGELFF. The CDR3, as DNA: TGTGCCAGCAGCTTGAGGCGAACAGGGCTTCGTCCCGGGGAGCTGTTTTTT.